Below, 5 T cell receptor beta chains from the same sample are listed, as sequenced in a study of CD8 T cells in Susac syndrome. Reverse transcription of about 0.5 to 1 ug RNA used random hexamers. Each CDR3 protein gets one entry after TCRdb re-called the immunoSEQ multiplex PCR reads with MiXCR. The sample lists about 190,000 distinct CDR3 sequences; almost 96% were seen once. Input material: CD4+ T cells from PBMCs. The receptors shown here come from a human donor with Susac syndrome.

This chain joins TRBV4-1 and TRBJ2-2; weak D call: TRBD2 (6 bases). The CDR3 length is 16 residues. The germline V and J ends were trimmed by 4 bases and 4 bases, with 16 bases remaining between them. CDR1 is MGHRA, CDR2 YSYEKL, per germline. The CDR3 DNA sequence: TGCGCCAGCAGCCCCCCCCTGGGACTCCGCACCGGGGAGCTGTTTTTT. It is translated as CASSPPLGLRTGELFF.

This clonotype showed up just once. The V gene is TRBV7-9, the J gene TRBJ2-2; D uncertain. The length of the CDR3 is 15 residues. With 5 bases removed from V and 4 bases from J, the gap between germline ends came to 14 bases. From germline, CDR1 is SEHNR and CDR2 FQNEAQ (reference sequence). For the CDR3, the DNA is TGTGCCAGCAGCCGCGGTGTTGCTTTCACCGGGGAGCTGTTTTTT. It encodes CASSRGVAFTGELFF.

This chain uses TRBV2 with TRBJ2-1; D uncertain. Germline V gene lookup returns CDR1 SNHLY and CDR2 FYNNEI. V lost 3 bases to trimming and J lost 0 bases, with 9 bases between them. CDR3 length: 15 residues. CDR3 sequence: CASSESRSSYNEQFF. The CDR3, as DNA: TGTGCCAGCAGTGAGAGCAGGAGCTCCTACAATGAGCAGTTCTTC.

The CDR3 is CASSLPSGGSNEQFF. CDR3 bases: TGTGCCAGCAGCCTTCCTAGCGGGGGCAGCAATGAGCAGTTCTTC. This chain uses TRBV7-9 with TRBJ2-1; TRBD2 agrees at 10 bases. This CDR3 is 15 amino acids long. The germline CDR1 and CDR2 sequences are SEHNR and FQNEAQ (reference sequence). The V and J ends lost 5 bases and 6 bases, in that order; junction bases with no gene match: 7. The whole variable domain, remainder taken from reference TRBV7-9 and TRBJ2-1, is DTGVSQNPRHKITKRGQNVTFRCDPISEHNRLYWYRQTLGQGPEFLTYFQNEAQLEKSRLLSDRFSAERPKGSFSTLEIQRTEQGDSAMYLCASSLPSGGSNEQFFGPGTRLTVL.

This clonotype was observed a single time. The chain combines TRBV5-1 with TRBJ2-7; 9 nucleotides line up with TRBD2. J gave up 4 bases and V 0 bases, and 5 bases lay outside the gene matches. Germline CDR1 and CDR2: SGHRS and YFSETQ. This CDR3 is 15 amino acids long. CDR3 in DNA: TGCGCCAGCAGCTTGGTGGTAGCGGGAGAATACGAGCAGTACTTC. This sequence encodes CASSLVVAGEYEQYF.